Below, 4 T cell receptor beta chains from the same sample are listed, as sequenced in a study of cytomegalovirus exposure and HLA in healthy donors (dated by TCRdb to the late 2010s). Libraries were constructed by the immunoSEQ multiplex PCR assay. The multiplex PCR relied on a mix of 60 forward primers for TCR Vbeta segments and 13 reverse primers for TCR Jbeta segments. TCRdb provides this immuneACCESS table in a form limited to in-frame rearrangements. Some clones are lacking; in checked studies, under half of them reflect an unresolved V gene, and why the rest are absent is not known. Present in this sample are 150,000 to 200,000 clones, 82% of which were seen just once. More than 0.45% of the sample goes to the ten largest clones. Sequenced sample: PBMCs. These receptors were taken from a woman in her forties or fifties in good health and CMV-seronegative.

The chain's CDR3 is CASSVPGNTDTQYF. DNA of the CDR3: TGTGCCAGCAGTGTCCCAGGGAACACAGATACGCAGTATTTT. The chain joins TRBV2 to TRBJ2-3, with TRBD1 as a possible D gene (5 bases). The CDR3 runs 14 residues. Germline assignment: CDR1 SNHLY and CDR2 FYNNEI. The V gene lost 4 bases and the J gene lost 2 bases, with 10 bases spanning the gap.

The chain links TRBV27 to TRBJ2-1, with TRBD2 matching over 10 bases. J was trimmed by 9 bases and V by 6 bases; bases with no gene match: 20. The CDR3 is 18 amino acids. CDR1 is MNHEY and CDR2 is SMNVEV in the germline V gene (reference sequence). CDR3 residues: CASRAAGGGFSGRTEQFF. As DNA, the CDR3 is TGTGCCAGCAGAGCCGCGGGAGGAGGGTTTAGCGGGAGGACTGAGCAGTTCTTC.

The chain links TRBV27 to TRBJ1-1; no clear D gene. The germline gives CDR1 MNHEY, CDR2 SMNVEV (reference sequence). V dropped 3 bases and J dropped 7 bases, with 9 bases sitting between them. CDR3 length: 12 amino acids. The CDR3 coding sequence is TGTGCCAGCAGTTTCCTAAACTTTGAAGCTTTCTTT. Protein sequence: CASSFLNFEAFF.

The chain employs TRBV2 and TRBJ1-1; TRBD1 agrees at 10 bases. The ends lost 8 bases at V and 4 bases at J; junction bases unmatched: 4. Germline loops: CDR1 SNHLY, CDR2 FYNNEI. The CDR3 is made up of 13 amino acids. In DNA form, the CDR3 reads TGTGCCAGCGACCGGACAGGGGGCACTGAAGCTTTCTTT. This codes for CASDRTGGTEAFF.